Listed below are T cell receptor beta chains from one sample, sequenced in a study of chemoradiotherapy in HPV16-positive cancers. Only in-frame clones appear in the TCRdb table, and some are missing; sequencing was by immunoSEQ multiplex PCR. The table shows 30,000 to 40,000 clones, with under 80% occurring only once. The material was blood, obtained from a patient who underwent chemoradiotherapy. Receptor source: a human donor with HPV-associated anogenital cancer. CDR3s include the opening cysteine and the closing phenylalanine or tryptophan. The order of the fields is D gene, clone size, J gene, V gene, CDR3 protein, CDR3 DNA. A D gene is named only where the DNA matches it firmly. For some rows the clone size is stated as once, few or many, or as a class when expanded; others skip it.

d_call: .; clone_size: .; j_call: TRBJ2-7; v_call: TRBV10-3; cdr3_aa: CAISEPGQPTGQYF; cdr3_nt: TGTGCCATCAGTGAGCCCGGACAGCCCACCGGGCAGTACTTC
d_call: TRBD1; clone_size: .; j_call: TRBJ1-2; v_call: TRBV30; cdr3_aa: CAGGQGGYTF; cdr3_nt: TGTGCCGGGGGACAGGGAGGCTACACCTTC
d_call: TRBD2; clone_size: .; j_call: TRBJ2-5; v_call: TRBV6-1; cdr3_aa: CASSPRGGQETQYF; cdr3_nt: TGTGCCAGCAGCCCCCGCGGGGGGCAAGAGACCCAGTACTTC
d_call: .; clone_size: few; j_call: TRBJ2-5; v_call: TRBV7-6; cdr3_aa: CASSLFDRAETQYF; cdr3_nt: TGTGCCAGCAGCTTATTCGACAGAGCAGAGACCCAGTACTTC
d_call: .; clone_size: .; j_call: TRBJ2-6; v_call: TRBV2; cdr3_aa: CASGGRSGANVLTF; cdr3_nt: TGTGCCAGCGGGGGTAGGTCTGGGGCCAACGTCCTGACTTTC
d_call: TRBD1; clone_size: .; j_call: TRBJ2-1; v_call: TRBV6-5; cdr3_aa: CASSYLGQGSYNEQFF; cdr3_nt: TGTGCCAGCAGTTACCTGGGACAGGGGTCCTACAATGAGCAGTTCTTC
d_call: .; clone_size: .; j_call: TRBJ1-2; v_call: TRBV19; cdr3_aa: CASSTKRGAGYGYTF; cdr3_nt: TGTGCCAGTAGTACCAAGCGGGGGGCAGGCTATGGCTACACCTTC
d_call: TRBD2; clone_size: .; j_call: TRBJ2-5; v_call: TRBV7-8; cdr3_aa: CASSLARLAGARIQETQYF; cdr3_nt: TGTGCCAGCAGCTTAGCTCGGCTAGCGGGAGCCCGGATTCAAGAGACCCAGTACTTC
d_call: .; clone_size: .; j_call: TRBJ1-3; v_call: TRBV18; cdr3_aa: CASSPGGMDTIYF; cdr3_nt: TGTGCCAGCTCACCAGGGGGGATGGACACCATATATTTT
d_call: .; clone_size: medium-sized; j_call: TRBJ2-2; v_call: TRBV7-7; cdr3_aa: CASSSGYTGELFF; cdr3_nt: TGTGCCAGCAGCTCCGGATATACCGGGGAGCTGTTTTTT
d_call: .; clone_size: few; j_call: TRBJ1-2; v_call: TRBV7-2; cdr3_aa: CASSVLSGYGYTF; cdr3_nt: TGTGCCAGCAGCGTCCTGTCCGGGTATGGCTACACCTTC
d_call: .; clone_size: .; j_call: TRBJ2-7; v_call: TRBV19; cdr3_aa: CASGTTSTYEQYF; cdr3_nt: TGTGCCAGCGGGACAACTTCAACCTACGAGCAGTACTTC
d_call: TRBD1; clone_size: .; j_call: TRBJ2-3; v_call: TRBV6-1; cdr3_aa: CASSGPTGGGGTQYF; cdr3_nt: TGTGCCAGCAGTGGCCCGACAGGGGGTGGTGGTACGCAGTATTTT
d_call: .; clone_size: .; j_call: TRBJ1-2; v_call: TRBV6-5; cdr3_aa: CASSYSRDGYGYTF; cdr3_nt: TGTGCCAGCAGTTACTCGAGGGATGGCTATGGCTACACCTTC
d_call: .; clone_size: .; j_call: TRBJ1-5; v_call: TRBV2; cdr3_aa: CASRTDKPSNQPQHF; cdr3_nt: TGTGCCAGCAGAACAGATAAGCCAAGCAATCAGCCCCAGCATTTT
d_call: TRBD2; clone_size: once; j_call: TRBJ2-3; v_call: TRBV4-1; cdr3_aa: CASSQAGGPHTQYF; cdr3_nt: TGCGCCAGCAGCCAAGCGGGGGGGCCGCATACGCAGTATTTT
d_call: TRBD1; clone_size: few; j_call: TRBJ1-6; v_call: TRBV6-5; cdr3_aa: CASSYRQGESPLHF; cdr3_nt: TGTGCCAGCAGTTATAGACAGGGAGAATCACCCCTCCACTTT
d_call: .; clone_size: .; j_call: TRBJ2-3; v_call: TRBV5-1; cdr3_aa: CASSSESQRDTQYF; cdr3_nt: TGCGCCAGCAGCTCTGAATCGCAACGGGATACGCAGTATTTT
d_call: .; clone_size: .; j_call: TRBJ1-3; v_call: TRBV6-1; cdr3_aa: CASSDSVGSGNTIYF; cdr3_nt: TGTGCCAGCAGTGATTCAGTGGGGTCTGGAAACACCATATATTTT
d_call: .; clone_size: .; j_call: TRBJ1-1; v_call: TRBV5-1; cdr3_aa: CASSLELGLSEAFF; cdr3_nt: TGCGCCAGCAGCTTGGAACTTGGGCTCTCTGAAGCTTTCTTT
d_call: .; clone_size: .; j_call: TRBJ2-2; v_call: TRBV30; cdr3_aa: CAWSVHERLTGELFF; cdr3_nt: TGTGCCTGGAGTGTACATGAGCGTTTGACCGGGGAGCTGTTTTTT
d_call: TRBD1; clone_size: .; j_call: TRBJ1-2; v_call: TRBV5-1; cdr3_aa: CASSLVGTGISGGYTF; cdr3_nt: TGCGCCAGCAGCTTGGTTGGGACAGGGATATCGGGTGGCTACACCTTC
d_call: .; clone_size: .; j_call: TRBJ1-2; v_call: TRBV19; cdr3_aa: CASSMRNNYGYTF; cdr3_nt: TGTGCCAGTAGTATGAGGAATAACTATGGCTACACCTTC
d_call: .; clone_size: .; j_call: TRBJ1-1; v_call: TRBV7-2; cdr3_aa: CASSLAARAGGAFF; cdr3_nt: TGTGCCAGCAGCTTAGCGGCGCGGGCCGGCGGAGCTTTCTTT
d_call: .; clone_size: few; j_call: TRBJ1-3; v_call: TRBV30; cdr3_aa: CAWSKNGGGNTIYF; cdr3_nt: TGTGCCTGGAGTAAAAACGGAGGAGGAAACACCATATATTTT
d_call: .; clone_size: .; j_call: TRBJ1-6; v_call: TRBV7-6; cdr3_aa: CASSITSGAKLNSPLHF; cdr3_nt: TGTGCCAGCAGTATCACTTCCGGGGCCAAGCTTAATTCACCCCTCCACTTT
d_call: .; clone_size: few; j_call: TRBJ1-5; v_call: TRBV10-3; cdr3_aa: CAISEPGVSQPQHF; cdr3_nt: TGTGCCATCAGTGAGCCGGGGGTAAGCCAGCCCCAGCATTTT
d_call: TRBD2; clone_size: .; j_call: TRBJ2-5; v_call: TRBV7-9; cdr3_aa: CASTPGRGAWETQYF; cdr3_nt: TGTGCCAGCACCCCGGGGCGGGGGGCTTGGGAGACCCAGTACTTC
d_call: .; clone_size: .; j_call: TRBJ1-4; v_call: TRBV5-1; cdr3_aa: CASSFDGRASEKLFF; cdr3_nt: TGCGCCAGCAGCTTTGATGGGAGGGCGTCCGAAAAACTGTTTTTT
d_call: TRBD1; clone_size: once; j_call: TRBJ1-2; v_call: TRBV6-6; cdr3_aa: CAIGQGASNYGYTF; cdr3_nt: TGTGCCATCGGACAGGGGGCATCTAACTATGGCTACACCTTC
d_call: .; clone_size: .; j_call: TRBJ2-5; v_call: TRBV9; cdr3_aa: CASSVATSRLETQYF; cdr3_nt: TGTGCCAGCAGCGTAGCTACCAGTCGGCTGGAGACCCAGTACTTC
d_call: .; clone_size: .; j_call: TRBJ1-4; v_call: TRBV11-2; cdr3_aa: CASSPPGRGFATNEKLFF; cdr3_nt: TGTGCCAGCAGCCCACCGGGTAGGGGCTTTGCAACTAATGAAAAACTGTTTTTT
d_call: .; clone_size: .; j_call: TRBJ2-7; v_call: TRBV2; cdr3_aa: CASSQGSTDSSYEQYF; cdr3_nt: TGTGCCAGCAGTCAGGGGTCGACGGACAGCTCCTACGAGCAGTACTTC
d_call: .; clone_size: .; j_call: TRBJ2-1; v_call: TRBV27; cdr3_aa: CASSLMRGPYNEQFF; cdr3_nt: TGTGCCAGCAGTTTAATGCGGGGCCCATACAATGAGCAGTTCTTC
d_call: .; clone_size: .; j_call: TRBJ2-7; v_call: TRBV1; cdr3_aa: CTSSQDLAGGRYEQYF; cdr3_nt: TGCACCAGCAGCCAAGATCTAGCGGGGGGGCGCTACGAGCAGTACTTC
d_call: TRBD1; clone_size: few; j_call: TRBJ1-2; v_call: TRBV19; cdr3_aa: CASSTLDRDYGYTF; cdr3_nt: TGTGCCAGTAGTACCCTCGACAGGGACTATGGCTACACCTTC
d_call: TRBD1; clone_size: .; j_call: TRBJ1-1; v_call: TRBV9; cdr3_aa: CASSGRQGFMNTEAFF; cdr3_nt: TGTGCCAGCAGCGGGAGACAGGGATTCATGAACACTGAAGCTTTCTTT
d_call: .; clone_size: .; j_call: TRBJ1-4; v_call: TRBV7-8; cdr3_aa: CASSPGRGREANEKLFF; cdr3_nt: TGTGCCAGCAGCCCCGGGCGGGGGCGGGAGGCTAATGAAAAACTGTTTTTT
d_call: TRBD1; clone_size: few; j_call: TRBJ1-1; v_call: TRBV4-1; cdr3_aa: CASRRGQSTEAFF; cdr3_nt: TGCGCCAGCCGAAGGGGGCAGAGCACTGAAGCTTTCTTT
d_call: .; clone_size: .; j_call: TRBJ1-1; v_call: TRBV7-3; cdr3_aa: CASSLSKGMNTEAFF; cdr3_nt: TGTGCCAGCAGCTTAAGTAAGGGAATGAACACTGAAGCTTTCTTT
d_call: .; clone_size: .; j_call: TRBJ2-7; v_call: TRBV6-1; cdr3_aa: CASRGTTRSYEQYF; cdr3_nt: TGTGCCAGCAGAGGGACAACCCGCTCCTACGAGCAGTACTTC
d_call: .; clone_size: few; j_call: TRBJ1-6; v_call: TRBV5-3; cdr3_aa: CARSLCGQYNSPLHF; cdr3_nt: TGTGCCAGAAGCTTGTGTGGACAATATAATTCACCCCTCCACTTT
d_call: .; clone_size: once; j_call: TRBJ2-5; v_call: TRBV30; cdr3_aa: CAWSVTGAYQETQYF; cdr3_nt: TGTGCCTGGAGTGTTACCGGAGCGTACCAAGAGACCCAGTACTTC